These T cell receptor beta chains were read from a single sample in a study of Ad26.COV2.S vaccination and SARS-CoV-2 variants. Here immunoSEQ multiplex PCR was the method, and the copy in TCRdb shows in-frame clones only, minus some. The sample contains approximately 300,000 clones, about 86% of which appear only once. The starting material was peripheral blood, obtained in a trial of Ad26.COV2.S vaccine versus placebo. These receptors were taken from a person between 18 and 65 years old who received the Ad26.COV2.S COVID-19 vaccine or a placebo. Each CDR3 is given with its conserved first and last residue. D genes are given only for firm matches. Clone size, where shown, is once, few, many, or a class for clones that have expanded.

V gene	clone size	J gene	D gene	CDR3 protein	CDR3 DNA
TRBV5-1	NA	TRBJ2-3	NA	CASSLYGGDSTDTQYF	TGCGCCAGCAGCTTGTACGGGGGAGACAGCACAGATACGCAGTATTTT
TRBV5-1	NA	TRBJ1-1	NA	CASSLVSSEAFF	TGCGCCAGCAGCTTGGTTTCCAGTGAAGCTTTCTTT
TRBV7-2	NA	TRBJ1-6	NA	CASSLMGGAGNSPLHF	TGTGCCAGCAGCTTAATGGGGGGCGCGGGGAATTCACCCCTCCACTTT
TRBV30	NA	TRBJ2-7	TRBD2	CAWSFLRGRGAGGNRHGEQYF	TGTGCCTGGAGTTTCTTGCGTGGGAGAGGTGCGGGGGGGAACCGACACGGCGAGCAGTACTTC
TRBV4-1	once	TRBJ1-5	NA	CASSDEGGAGNQPQHF	TGCGCCAGCAGCGACGAAGGGGGGGCCGGAAATCAGCCCCAGCATTTT
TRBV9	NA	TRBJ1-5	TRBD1	CASSVGELTDRGNSNQPQHF	TGTGCCAGCAGCGTAGGAGAACTAACGGACAGGGGAAATAGCAATCAGCCCCAGCATTTT
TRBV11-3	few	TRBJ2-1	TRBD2	CASSRGLAGAYNEQFF	TGTGCCAGCAGCCGGGGACTAGCGGGGGCCTACAATGAGCAGTTCTTC
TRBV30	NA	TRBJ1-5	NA	CAWSGGEVNGPTYSNQPQHF	TGTGCCTGGAGTGGCGGCGAGGTCAACGGGCCGACCTATAGCAATCAGCCCCAGCATTTT
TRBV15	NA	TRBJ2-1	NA	CATSRDGRANEQFF	TGTGCCACCAGCAGAGATGGCAGGGCCAATGAGCAGTTCTTC
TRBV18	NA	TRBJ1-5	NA	CASSPREGQPQHF	TGTGCCAGCTCACCACGCGAAGGTCAGCCCCAGCATTTT
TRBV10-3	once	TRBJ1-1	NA	CAISEYRWDIVTEAFF	TGTGCCATCAGTGAATACAGGTGGGACATCGTCACTGAAGCTTTCTTT
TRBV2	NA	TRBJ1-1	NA	CASSVVPGWEAFF	TGTGCCAGCAGTGTGGTGCCAGGGTGGGAAGCTTTCTTT
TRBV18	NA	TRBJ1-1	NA	CASSPPGRTREAFF	TGTGCCAGCTCACCACCGGGGAGGACCCGTGAAGCTTTCTTT
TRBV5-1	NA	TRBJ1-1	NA	CASSSGSLNTEAFF	TGCGCCAGCAGCTCTGGCTCCTTGAACACTGAAGCTTTCTTT
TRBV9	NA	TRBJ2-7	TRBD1	CASSVGDSSYEQYF	TGTGCCAGCAGCGTGGGGGACAGCTCCTACGAGCAGTACTTC
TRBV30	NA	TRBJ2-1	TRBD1	CAWVGTGAYNEQFF	TGTGCCTGGGTTGGAACAGGGGCCTACAATGAGCAGTTCTTC
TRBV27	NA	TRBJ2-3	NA	CASSLFSGDADTQYF	TGTGCCAGCAGTTTATTTTCGGGAGACGCAGATACGCAGTATTTT
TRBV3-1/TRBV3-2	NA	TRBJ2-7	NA	CASSLRTTAPSEQYF	TGTGCCAGCAGCCTTAGGACTACTGCTCCATCCGAGCAGTACTTC
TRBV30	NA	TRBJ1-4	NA	CAWSGAGATNEKLFF	TGTGCCTGGAGTGGGGCAGGGGCAACTAATGAAAAACTGTTTTTT
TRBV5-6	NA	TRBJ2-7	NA	CASSLGLTGNEQYF	TGTGCCAGCAGCTTGGGCCTTACAGGGAACGAGCAGTACTTC
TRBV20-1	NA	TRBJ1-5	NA	CSASVSGYSNQPQHF	TGCAGTGCTAGTGTATCTGGATATAGCAATCAGCCCCAGCATTTT
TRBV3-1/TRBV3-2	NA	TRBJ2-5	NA	CASSHGTLEETQYF	TGTGCCAGCAGCCACGGGACTCTCGAAGAGACCCAGTACTTC
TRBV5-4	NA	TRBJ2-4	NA	CASHNRAKNIQYF	TGTGCCAGCCATAACAGGGCCAAAAACATTCAGTACTTC
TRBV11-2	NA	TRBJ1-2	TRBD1	CASSLEGAGQGDFCGYTF	TGTGCCAGCAGCTTAGAAGGTGCGGGACAGGGAGATTTCTGTGGCTACACCTTC
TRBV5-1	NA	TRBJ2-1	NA	CASSLARGANNEQFF	TGCGCCAGCAGCTTGGCCCGCGGGGCGAACAATGAGCAGTTCTTC
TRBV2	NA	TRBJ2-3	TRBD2	CASSKTGTSGVDTQYF	TGTGCCAGCAGTAAAACCGGGACTAGCGGGGTGGATACGCAGTATTTT
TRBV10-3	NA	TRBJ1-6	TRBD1	CAISGTGQGGSPLHF	TGTGCCATCAGTGGGACGGGACAGGGTGGTTCACCCCTCCACTTT
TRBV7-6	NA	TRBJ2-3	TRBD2	CASSTGTSRPGTQYF	TGTGCCAGCAGCACAGGGACTAGCCGCCCGGGTACGCAGTATTTT
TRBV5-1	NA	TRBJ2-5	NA	CASSLLETQYF	TGCGCCAGCAGCTTGTTAGAGACCCAGTACTTC
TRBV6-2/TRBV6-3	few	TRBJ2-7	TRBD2	CASSSFVPRAGTFYEQYF	TGTGCCAGCAGTTCGTTTGTACCCCGAGCGGGGACCTTCTACGAGCAGTACTTC
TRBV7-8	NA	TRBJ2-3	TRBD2	CASSQRGGHTDTQYF	TGTGCCAGCAGCCAGCGGGGGGGCCACACAGATACGCAGTATTTT